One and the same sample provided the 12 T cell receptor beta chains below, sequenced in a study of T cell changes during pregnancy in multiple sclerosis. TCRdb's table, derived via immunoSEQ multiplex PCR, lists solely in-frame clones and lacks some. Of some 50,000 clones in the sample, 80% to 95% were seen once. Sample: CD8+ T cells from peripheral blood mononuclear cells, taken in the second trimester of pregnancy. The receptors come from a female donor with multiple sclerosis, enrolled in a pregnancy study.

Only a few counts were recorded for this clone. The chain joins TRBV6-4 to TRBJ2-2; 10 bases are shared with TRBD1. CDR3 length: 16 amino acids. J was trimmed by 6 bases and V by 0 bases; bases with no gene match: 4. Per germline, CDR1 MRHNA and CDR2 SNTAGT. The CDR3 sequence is CASSDSPGTGAGELFF. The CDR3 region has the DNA TGTGCCAGCAGTGACTCGCCCGGGACAGGGGCCGGGGAGCTGTTTTTT.

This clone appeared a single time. CDR3 sequence (DNA): TGTGCCAGCGGACAGCTGGAGAACTATGGCTACACCTTC. This gives the protein CASGQLENYGYTF. The rearrangement links TRBV19 to TRBJ1-2; the D gene is possibly TRBD1 (6 bases). V lost 9 bases to trimming and J lost 2 bases, with 13 bases between them. CDR1 is LNHDA, CDR2 SQIVND, per germline (reference sequence). This CDR3 has 13 amino acids.

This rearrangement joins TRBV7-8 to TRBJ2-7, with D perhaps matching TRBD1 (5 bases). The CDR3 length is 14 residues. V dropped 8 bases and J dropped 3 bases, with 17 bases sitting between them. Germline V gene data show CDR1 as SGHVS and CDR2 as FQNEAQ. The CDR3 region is CASRQRQGFYEQYF. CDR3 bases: TGTGCCAGCCGACAACGGCAGGGTTTCTACGAGCAGTACTTC.

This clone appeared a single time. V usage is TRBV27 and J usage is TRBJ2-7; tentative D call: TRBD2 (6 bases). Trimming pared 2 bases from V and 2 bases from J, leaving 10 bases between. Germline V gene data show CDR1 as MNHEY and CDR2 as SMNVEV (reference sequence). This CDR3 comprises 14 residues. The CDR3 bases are TGTGCCAGCAGTTTAGGCGGGGCCCCCTACGAGCAGTACTTC. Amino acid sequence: CASSLGGAPYEQYF.

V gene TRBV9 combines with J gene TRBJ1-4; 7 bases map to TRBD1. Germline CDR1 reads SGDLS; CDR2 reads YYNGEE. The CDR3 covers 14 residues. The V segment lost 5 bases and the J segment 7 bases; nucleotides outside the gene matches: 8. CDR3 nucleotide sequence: TGTGCCAGCAGTTTGACAGGGTTTACTGAAAAACTGTTTTTT. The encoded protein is CASSLTGFTEKLFF.

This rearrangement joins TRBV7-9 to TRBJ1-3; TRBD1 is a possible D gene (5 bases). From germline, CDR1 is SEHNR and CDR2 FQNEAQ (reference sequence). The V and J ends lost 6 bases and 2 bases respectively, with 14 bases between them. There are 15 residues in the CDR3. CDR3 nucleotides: TGTGCCAGCAGGGATGGGACTGCAGCTGGAAACACCATATATTTT. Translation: CASRDGTAAGNTIYF.

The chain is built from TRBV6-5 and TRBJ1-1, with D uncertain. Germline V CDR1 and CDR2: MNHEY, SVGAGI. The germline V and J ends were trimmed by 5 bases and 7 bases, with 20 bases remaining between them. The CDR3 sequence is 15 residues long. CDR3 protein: CASSLQGLSGIEAFF. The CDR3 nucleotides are TGTGCCAGCAGTCTCCAAGGACTTTCTGGTATTGAAGCTTTCTTT.

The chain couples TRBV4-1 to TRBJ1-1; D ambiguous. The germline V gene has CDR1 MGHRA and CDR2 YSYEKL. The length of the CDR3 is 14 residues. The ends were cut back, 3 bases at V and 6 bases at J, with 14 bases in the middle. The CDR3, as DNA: TGCGCCAGCAGCCACGAAGGAGATCTGGCTGAAGCTTTCTTT. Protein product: CASSHEGDLAEAFF.

CDR3 loop: CASSQGGTGFQPQHF. The CDR3, as DNA: TGCGCCAGCAGCCAAGGGGGGACAGGGTTTCAGCCCCAGCATTTT. V and J are TRBV4-3 and TRBJ1-5; 9 bases are a match to TRBD1. This CDR3 has 15 amino acids. CDR1 and CDR2 (germline): LGHNA, YSLEER. J was trimmed by 6 bases and V by 1 base; bases with no gene match: 4.

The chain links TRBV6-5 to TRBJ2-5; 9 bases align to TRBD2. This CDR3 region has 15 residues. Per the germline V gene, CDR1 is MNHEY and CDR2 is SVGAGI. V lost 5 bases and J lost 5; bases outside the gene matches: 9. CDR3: CASSTGGGAGETQYF. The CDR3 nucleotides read TGTGCCAGCAGTACTGGCGGGGGGGCCGGTGAGACCCAGTACTTC.

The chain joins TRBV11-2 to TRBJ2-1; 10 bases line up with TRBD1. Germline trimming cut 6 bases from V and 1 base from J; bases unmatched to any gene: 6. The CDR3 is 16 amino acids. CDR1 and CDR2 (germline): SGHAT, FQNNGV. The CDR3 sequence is CASRGMDRGSYNEQFF. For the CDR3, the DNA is TGTGCCAGCAGGGGGATGGACAGGGGGTCCTACAATGAGCAGTTCTTC.

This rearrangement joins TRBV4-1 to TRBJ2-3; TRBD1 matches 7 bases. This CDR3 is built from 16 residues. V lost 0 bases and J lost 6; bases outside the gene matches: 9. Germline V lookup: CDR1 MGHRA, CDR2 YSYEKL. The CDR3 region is CASSQDQAGGWDTQYF. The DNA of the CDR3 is TGCGCCAGCAGCCAAGATCAGGCAGGGGGTTGGGATACGCAGTATTTT.